Listed below are T cell receptor beta chains from one sample, sequenced in a study of blood T cell repertoires in COVID-19. Only in-frame clones appear in the TCRdb table, and some are missing; sequencing was by immunoSEQ multiplex PCR. Among roughly 290,000 clones, 70% to 90% were seen once, and the ten largest hold 2.2%. The material sequenced was PBMCs or T cells enriched from blood (not recorded which). The receptors shown here come from a man aged 25-45 years who had recovered from COVID-19. Each CDR3 is given with its conserved first and last residue. Fields, in order: D gene, V gene, J gene, clone size, CDR3 length, CDR3 protein, CDR3 DNA. The D gene is left open where the match is weak. Size tells how often a clone was seen (once, few, many) or the class of an expanded clone, and some rows leave it out.

>TRBD2|TRBV27|TRBJ2-1|-|17
CASSFHGREREYNEQFF
TGTGCCAGCAGTTTTCATGGTCGGGAGCGGGAGTACAATGAGCAGTTCTTC
>-|TRBV4-2|TRBJ1-4|-|17
CASSQDVASATNEKLFF
TGTGCCAGCAGCCAAGATGTTGCCAGCGCAACTAATGAAAAACTGTTTTTT
>TRBD2|TRBV9|TRBJ2-1|-|16
CASSPHPLAGNNEQFF
TGTGCCAGCAGCCCCCACCCCCTAGCGGGGAACAATGAGCAGTTCTTC
>TRBD1|TRBV2|TRBJ1-4|-|14
CASRRTGVLEKLFF
TGTGCCAGCAGGAGGACAGGGGTATTAGAAAAACTGTTTTTT
>-|TRBV6-5|TRBJ2-5|-|14
CASSYIGVQETQYF
TGTGCCAGCAGTTACATAGGGGTTCAAGAGACCCAGTACTTC
>-|TRBV12-5|TRBJ1-1|-|13
CASGVHMNTEAFF
TGTGCTAGTGGCGTACATATGAACACTGAAGCTTTCTTT
>-|TRBV7-5|TRBJ2-1|-|20
CARSLAPPSGDVGSYNEQFF
TGTGCCAGAAGCTTAGCCCCCCCTAGCGGGGACGTCGGCTCCTACAATGAGCAGTTCTTC
>TRBD1|TRBV7-8|TRBJ2-7|-|15
CASRNRDRDSYEQYF
TGTGCCAGCAGGAACCGGGACAGGGACTCCTACGAGCAGTACTTC
>-|TRBV12-3/TRBV12-4|TRBJ1-6|-|13
CASSFGENSPLHF
TGTGCCAGCAGTTTCGGAGAAAATTCACCCCTCCACTTT
>-|TRBV11-3|TRBJ2-3|-|14
CASSSGLRTDTQYF
TGTGCCAGCAGCTCGGGTCTTCGGACAGATACGCAGTATTTT
>TRBD2|TRBV15|TRBJ2-1|-|15
CATRTSGDSYNEQFF
TGTGCCACCCGGACTAGCGGAGACTCCTACAATGAGCAGTTCTTC
>-|TRBV27|TRBJ1-1|-|13
CASSSSQNTEAFF
TGTGCCAGCAGTTCCTCACAGAACACTGAAGCTTTCTTT
>-|TRBV3-1/TRBV3-2|TRBJ2-2|once|11
CATLSTGELFF
TGTGCCACTCTTTCCACCGGGGAGCTGTTTTTT
>-|TRBV27|TRBJ1-1|-|14
CASSPGPGVTEAFF
TGTGCCAGCAGTCCGGGCCCCGGGGTCACTGAAGCTTTCTTT
>-|TRBV30|TRBJ2-3|-|13
CAWSGGPTDTQYF
TGTGCCTGGAGTGGGGGCCCGACAGATACGCAGTATTTT
>-|TRBV12-3/TRBV12-4|TRBJ1-2|-|12
CASSNREGGYTF
TGTGCCAGCAGTAACAGGGAAGGCGGCTACACCTTC
>-|TRBV5-1|TRBJ2-2|-|14
CASSSGQNTGELFF
TGCGCCAGCAGCTCCGGACAGAACACCGGGGAGCTGTTTTTT
>TRBD1|TRBV7-9|TRBJ1-3|-|15
CASSPGGTGGNTIYF
TGTGCCAGCAGCCCAGGGGGGACAGGCGGAAACACCATATATTTT
>TRBD1|TRBV3-1/TRBV3-2|TRBJ1-2|-|14
CASQGQGAWYGYTF
TGTGCCTCGCAAGGACAGGGGGCTTGGTATGGCTACACCTTC
>TRBD1|TRBV12-3/TRBV12-4|TRBJ2-1|-|13
CANSAGGYNEQFF
TGTGCCAACTCGGCAGGGGGCTACAATGAGCAGTTCTTC
>-|TRBV2|TRBJ2-7|few|11
CASSGLQEQYF
TGTGCCAGCTCGGGTCTTCAGGAGCAGTACTTC
>TRBD2|TRBV30|TRBJ2-1|-|15
CAWSLLAGPYNEQFF
TGTGCCTGGAGTTTACTAGCGGGGCCGTACAATGAGCAGTTCTTC
>-|TRBV30|TRBJ1-1|few|11
CAWRGAAEAFF
TGTGCCTGGAGGGGAGCGGCTGAAGCTTTCTTT